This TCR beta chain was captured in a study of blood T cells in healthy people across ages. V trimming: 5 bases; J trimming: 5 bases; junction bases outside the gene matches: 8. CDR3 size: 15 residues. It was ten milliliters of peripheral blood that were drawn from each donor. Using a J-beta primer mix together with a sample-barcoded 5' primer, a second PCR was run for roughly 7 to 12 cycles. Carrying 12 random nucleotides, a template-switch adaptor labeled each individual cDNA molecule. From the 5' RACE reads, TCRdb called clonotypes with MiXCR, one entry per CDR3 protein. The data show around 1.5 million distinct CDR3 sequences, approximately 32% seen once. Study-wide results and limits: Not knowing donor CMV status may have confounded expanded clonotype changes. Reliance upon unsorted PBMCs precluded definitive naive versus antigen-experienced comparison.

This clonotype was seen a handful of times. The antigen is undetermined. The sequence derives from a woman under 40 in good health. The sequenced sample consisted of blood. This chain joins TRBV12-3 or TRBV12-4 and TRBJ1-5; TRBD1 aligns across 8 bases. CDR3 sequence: CASSDGTGGDQPQHF. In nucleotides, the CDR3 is TGTGCCAGCAGTGACGGGACAGGTGGGGATCAGCCCCAGCATTTT.